This TCR beta chain was sequenced for a study of T cell repertoires in cytomegalovirus infection. Overall study: CMV infection together with matching HLA type was indicated by public TCR beta signatures. General study points: Using cumulative public TCR beta family frequency, the authors identified those who carried CMV together with the relevant HLA. HLA-C-restricted CMV-specific TCR beta clonotypes were dominant in the ex vivo response.

TCRdb reprocessed the reads via MiXCR and lists one record per CDR3 protein. The sample contains almost 550,000 distinct CDR3 sequences, 16% of which appear only once. This clonotype was found a few times. Its specificity is unknown. The germline V gene encodes CDR1 SQVTM and CDR2 ANQGSEA. V lost 4 bases, J lost 10 bases, and 8 bases lay in between. This CDR3 comprises 10 residues. This chain joins TRBV29-1 and TRBJ2-1, with no clear D. The TCR originated in a human donor in good health (CMV status not recorded). Some clones in this sample may be carry-over from other donors' samples. The sample taken for sequencing was CD8+ T cells from PBMCs. CDR3 sequence (DNA): TGCAGCGTTGGTTTGAGGGAGCAGTTCTTC. This encodes CSVGLREQFF.